The T cell receptor beta chain under discussion was sequenced for a study of cytomegalovirus exposure and HLA in healthy donors (dated by TCRdb to between 2016 and 2019). Broadly, across the study: An earlier analysis of about 560 of the donors reported roughly 300 Gb of sequence data and 117 million unique TCR beta sequences obtained from approximately 180 million T cells. An early release covering roughly 600 HLA-typed donors comprised roughly 300 gigabases of sequencing data and approximately 85 million unique TCR sequences. Among the approximately 400 genotyped donors, around 81% belonged to the genetic ancestry cluster associated with self-reported Caucasian donors. The study aimed to test whether cataloging public T cell receptors could reveal signatures of past pathogen exposure. The study profiled the T cell repertoires of 550 to 700 subjects by immunosequencing and related them to cytomegalovirus serostatus. Besides the first cohort of more than 650 subjects, a separate validation cohort made up of about 120 different subjects was used. To predict cytomegalovirus infection status, the study brought together high-throughput TCR immunosequencing, statistical association of individual TCRs with disease status, and machine learning. In a later analysis, previously published TCR beta repertoires from 666 donors were re-analyzed and high-resolution HLA genotyping was added so that TCR occurrence patterns could be studied. Rather than drawing on any new phenotypic data, the later analysis identified candidate immune exposures from TCR beta sequences and the way those sequences occurred across donors. In an earlier analysis of several hundred of the donors, high-throughput TCR beta sequencing was used to judge whether each TCR beta V gene segment behaved as functional or pseudogenic. Donor age, sex, ethnicity and CMV serostatus were compiled together with the repertoire data. A later genetic analysis used genome-wide SNP genotypes for about 60% of the roughly 700 donors, treating that subset as a discovery cohort. Every discovery cohort repertoire had been produced on one sequencing platform. HLA typing covered class I and class II loci at four-digit resolution. Typing coverage differed by locus: A, B, C, DRB1 and DQB1 were typed in roughly 629-630 donors, DQA1 in roughly 500, DPA1 in around 610, and DPB1 in roughly 470. Roughly five DR-DQ haplotypes were handled as single units for association and clustering, since linkage in the cohort was strong. Among 350 to 400 genotyped donors of the cohort, an average of approximately 230,000 unique TCR beta nucleotide sequences were sequenced per donor, about a sixth of them non-productive.

CDR1 and CDR2 (SGHNT, YYREEE) derive from the germline V gene (reference sequence). Taken from cysteine to phenylalanine, the CDR3 has 14 residues. Only the CDR3 portion is preserved as DNA: 42 bases, with reading frame beginning at the first base. The V end loses 2 bases and the J end loses 7 bases, and a stretch of 10 bases separates them. Library method: the immunoSEQ multiplex PCR assay. For the multiplex PCR, a mixture combining 60 forward primers for TCR Vbeta segments and 13 reverse primers for TCR Jbeta segments was used. The CDR3 region of rearranged TCR beta genes was amplified from genomic DNA by a multiplex PCR assay. The amplified TCR beta libraries were sequenced on the Illumina HiSeq System as 87-base-pair reads. The original methods were these. In a later analysis, around 80 million unique TCR beta chains were counted across the 500 to 850 repertoires, and approximately 11 million of these chains were shared by at least two donors. Raw reads were error-corrected and collapsed into unique sequences by a nearest-neighbor algorithm in which closely related sequences were merged to remove PCR and sequencing errors. CDR3 sequences were aligned to IMGT reference sequences to assign V, D and J gene segments. For a sequence to be retained, at least a six-nucleotide match to both a V gene segment and a J gene segment was required. A rearrangement was called productive if the CDR3 had no stop codons and remained in frame with V and J, and every other rearrangement was called non-productive. CDR3 was defined by IMGT convention, running from the second conserved V-encoded cysteine to the conserved J-encoded phenylalanine. The earlier analysis of 550 to 650 of the donors excluded any sequence lacking an unambiguous match to a single V gene segment. In an earlier analysis of 500 to 750 of the donors, V segments were called functional above 56.7% productive rearrangements and were called segregating when the between-donor standard deviation exceeded 5%. A statistical classification framework was developed to diagnose cytomegalovirus status using the catalog of TCR beta chain sequences. A later analysis assigned V and J genes by comparing TCR nucleotide sequences with IMGT/GENE-DB human TR gene sequences. A later analysis assigned CDR3 sequences and most-parsimonious VDJ recombination scenarios with the TCRdist pipeline. In a later analysis, each TCR beta chain was defined by its CDR3 amino acid sequence together with its V-gene family, and reads without a unique V-gene family were excluded. A later analysis removed 500 to 650 highly shared, low-generation-probability nucleotide sequences to deal with suspected cross-contamination and a sequencing artifact. In a later analysis, a clonal expansion index was calculated for each public chain from normalized within-repertoire ranks of inferred template counts. A later analysis computed generation probabilities with a VDJ recombination model fitted to out-of-frame rearrangements, and checked the results against IGoR. In a later analysis, TCR-TCR, TCR-HLA and TCR-CMV co-occurrence was scored with hypergeometric tests, and a repertoire-size bias correction was applied to TCR pairs. A later analysis estimated false discovery rates by permuting HLA or CMV assignments 20 times. In a later analysis, co-occurring TCRs were grouped using DBSCAN, and TCRdist sequence similarity was added for clustering within HLA-allele-positive subsets. Repertoires with fewer than 30,000 or more than 120,000 public chains were left out of co-occurrence clustering, as were about five repertoires with anomalous nucleotide sharing. This is the immuneACCESS table as TCRdb keeps it, with only in-frame sequences that have V and J called. A part of the clones is gone; compared with another copy, unresolved V genes explain less than half, and the rest is unexplained. V and J calls and clone size follow that table, whereas D and trimming were derived from the DNA. The sample table lists some 200,000 clones, just under 85% of them with a count of one. The top ten hold about 0.58% of the sample.

The cohort comprised 666 healthy bone marrow donors. At the time of sampling, every cohort member was nominally healthy, though immune exposures that went unrecorded were likely present. The donor tested CMV seronegative, placing the donor among the 352 seronegative members of the cohort. A peripheral blood sample was collected from each donor, and TCR beta sequencing was performed on peripheral blood mononuclear cells. Genomic DNA was extracted from the blood cell samples with the Qiagen DNeasy Blood Extraction Kit. This clone was seen only a few times. The specificity of this receptor is unknown. No clone much larger than this one lies a single base away; base qualities are absent. Beyond this particular receptor, the publication reports: In this cohort, only TCR beta chains were sequenced, and detectable features were limited by the absence of alpha or paired-chain data. An earlier analysis of 587 of the donors showed that most TCR beta V segments appeared in productive rearrangements either about 90% or about 30% of the time, which broadly matched IMGT annotations. A later analysis found that most CMV-associated TCR beta chains appeared HLA-restricted, with HLA associations seemingly driven largely by CMV exposure. Seventeen rarely observed V segments, including chromosome 9 orphons, were excluded from the earlier analysis of a few hundred of the donors because counts were too low. In vitro tests confirmed that three of the cytomegalovirus-associated TCR beta chains recognize cytomegalovirus antigens. When HLA alleles, especially DR and DQ, strongly co-occurred, TCR associations were difficult to assign to individual alleles. The study gave a list of 150 to 200 TCR beta chains associated with cytomegalovirus. Because HLA typing was unavailable for some donors at each locus, only the typed subset was used in association tests. In a later analysis, HLA-associated TCR beta chains were found to be more clonally expanded and to have lower generation probabilities than equally common non-associated chains. Linkage disequilibrium might explain the correlated functional status among segregating V segments, but an unknown experimental factor could not be ruled out. Presence/absence analyses assumed roughly uniform sequencing depth across donors, an assumption that may not hold. A further reported finding was that TCR beta sequences accurately predicted the HLA-A and HLA-B alleles for most subjects in the first cohort. A later genetic analysis reported fewer N-insertions in productive TCRs among donors in an Asian-associated ancestry cluster than the roughly 720-donor mean. At a false discovery rate of 0.05, a later analysis linked 15,000 to 20,000 TCR beta sequences to specific HLA alleles. Most TCR sequences were observed very rarely across donors, whereas some public TCRs were present in many individuals. The only immune exposure information available for the cohort was CMV serostatus. A later genetic analysis associated a missense DCLRE1C variant with V-gene and J-gene trimming of TCR beta chains, and an independent cohort replicated the association. A cluster of highly shared sequence variants was judged likely to be a technical artifact of the sequencing pipeline. According to a later analysis, parvovirus B19, influenza, CMV and Epstein-Barr virus appeared linked to several top co-occurrence clusters. Because the 87-base-pair reads could not distinguish some IMGT-functional V segments, including TRBV6-2 and TRBV6-3, those segments were excluded. According to a later analysis, TCR association rates differed among HLA loci, with DRB1 alleles showing the most associated TCRs and HLA-C alleles showing the fewest. The classifier was reported to diagnose cytomegalovirus status with high specificity and sensitivity in both the original and validation cohorts. The authors suggested that the approach could potentially be extended to other disease states and immunological phenotypes.

The sample consisted of PBMCs. The V gene is TRBV5-4 and the J gene is TRBJ1-6, with TRBD1 tentatively as D gene (5 bases match). This TCR derives from a woman aged 35 to 49 in good health and CMV-seronegative. CDR3 region: CASSLERGNSPLHF. The nucleotide sequence reads as follows: TGTGCCAGCAGCTTAGAACGGGGGAATTCACCCCTCCACTTT.